A single sample is the source of the 21 T cell receptor beta chains below, sequenced in a study of identical twins. One entry per CDR3 protein results from TCRdb running MiXCR on the 5' RACE reads. In the table there are roughly 770,000 distinct CDR3 sequences, over 15% of which are singletons. Separately, the same data were catalogued under a study of T cells expressing NK-cell markers.

The sequenced material came from PBMCs. These TCRs come from a woman aged 18-29 years in good health.

This clonotype occurred a few times. The chain joins TRBV12-3 or TRBV12-4 to TRBJ2-5, with D possibly being TRBD2 (6 bases). The CDR3 runs 12 residues. Trimming removed 9 bases at V and 5 bases at J, with 13 bases between. CDR3 DNA sequence: TGTGCCAGTCATAGCGGAGGGGAGACCCAGTACTTC. Its protein product is CASHSGGETQYF.

In this sample, this clonotype turned up many times. DNA for the CDR3: TGTGCCATCGCGCAGGGGACTAGCACAGATACGCAGTATTTT. Protein: CAIAQGTSTDTQYF. The chain joins TRBV10-3 to TRBJ2-3; D is tentatively TRBD1 or TRBD2 (6 bases each). Trimming cost V 8 bases and J 0 bases, with 12 bases left between them. The CDR3 contains 14 residues. The V gene's germline CDR1 is ENHRY and CDR2 SYGVKD.

This clonotype was seen only a few times. The chain has TRBV20-1 and TRBJ2-7, with no clear D. Between the trimmed V and J ends, which lost 6 bases and 3 bases, there was a span of 9 bases. Per the germline V gene, CDR1 is DFQATT and CDR2 is SNEGSKA (reference sequence). This CDR3 region has 11 residues. The CDR3 here is CSAPKGYEQYF. The CDR3 coding sequence is TGCAGTGCCCCGAAGGGCTACGAGCAGTACTTC.

This sequence joins TRBV2 and TRBJ1-1, with D perhaps TRBD1 (6 bases). Per germline, CDR1 SNHLY and CDR2 FYNNEI. The CDR3 sequence is 13 residues long. The V end lost 4 bases, the J end lost 5 bases, and 11 bases lay between the germline ends. CDR3 region: CASSVQGQTEAFF. In nucleotides, the CDR3 is TGTGCCAGCAGTGTTCAGGGGCAAACTGAAGCTTTCTTT. The complete variable domain, with remaining parts taken from reference TRBV2 and TRBJ1-1, reads EPEVTQTPSHQVTQMGQEVILRCVPISNHLYFYWYRQILGQKVEFLVSFYNNEISEKSEIFDDQFSVERPDGSNFTLKIRSTKLEDSAMYFCASSVQGQTEAFFGQGTRLTVV.

V and J are TRBV4-2 and TRBJ2-7; TRBD2 matches 14 bases. CDR1 LGHNA and CDR2 YNFKEQ come from the germline V gene. This CDR3 region has 16 residues. Germline trimming cut 0 bases from V and 13 bases from J; bases unmatched to any gene: 11. The CDR3 is CASSQDSGLAGAERYF. CDR3 nucleotide sequence: TGTGCCAGCAGCCAAGATTCGGGACTAGCGGGGGCAGAACGCTACTTC.

A few counts support this clonotype. The gene calls are TRBV18 and TRBJ1-6; 9 nucleotides agree with TRBD1. V shed 6 bases and J 9 bases; nucleotides not matched to a gene: 6. The CDR3 loop spans 14 amino acids. Germline assignment: CDR1 KGHSH and CDR2 LQKENI. The DNA of the CDR3 is TGTGCCAGCTCGCCAGACAGGGGGTTTTCACCCCTCCACTTT. It translates to CASSPDRGFSPLHF. The complete variable domain, with remaining parts taken from reference TRBV18 and TRBJ1-6, reads NAGVMQNPRHLVRRRGQEARLRCSPMKGHSHVYWYRQLPEEGLKFMVYLQKENIIDESGMPKERFSAEFPKEGPSILRIQQVVRGDSAAYFCASSPDRGFSPLHFGNGTRLTVT.

The chain links TRBV6-1 to TRBJ2-7; D might be TRBD2 (5 bases). The germline CDR1 and CDR2 sequences are MNHNS and SASEGT. The CDR3 contains 13 residues. V was clipped by 7 bases and J by 5 bases, with 15 bases between them. The CDR3 is CASTRLRGNEQYF. The CDR3 DNA sequence: TGTGCCAGCACCCGACTAAGAGGTAACGAGCAGTACTTC.

This clonotype came up a few times. The rearrangement uses TRBV20-1 and TRBJ2-3; either TRBD1 or TRBD2 may supply D (5 bases each). Germline CDR1 DFQATT, CDR2 SNEGSKA (reference sequence). Trimming stripped 6 bases from V and 4 bases from J, with 17 bases between. The CDR3 totals 14 residues. CDR3 region: CSALRSLGADTQYF. The CDR3 DNA reads as TGCAGTGCCCTGCGGAGCCTGGGGGCAGATACGCAGTATTTT.

This clonotype was counted ten times or more. The chain joins TRBV6-1 to TRBJ2-7; 13 bases are shared with TRBD2. Germline assignment: CDR1 MNHNS and CDR2 SASEGT. The CDR3 covers 15 residues. V was clipped by 8 bases and J by 5 bases; unmatched bases: 9. The CDR3 sequence: CASRFGLAGAHEQYF. Written as DNA, the CDR3 is TGTGCCAGCCGATTTGGACTAGCGGGAGCCCACGAGCAGTACTTC.

The sample holds a few counts of this clonotype. The chain employs TRBV7-7 and TRBJ2-1; 13 nucleotides line up with TRBD2. The CDR3 totals 15 residues. CDR1 SSHAT and CDR2 FNYEAQ come from the germline V gene (reference sequence). V was clipped by 5 bases and J by 10 bases; unmatched bases: 8. CDR3 sequence (DNA): TGTGCCAGCAGCATACTAGCGGGAGGGCCTGAGGAGCAGTTCTTC. It is translated as CASSILAGGPEEQFF.

This clonotype was counted between two and nine times. The chain joins TRBV10-3 to TRBJ2-3; 8 bases agree with TRBD2. Germline values: CDR1 ENHRY, CDR2 SYGVKD. V lost 8 bases, J lost 4 bases, and 11 bases stayed unmatched. This CDR3 is 15 amino acids long. This CDR3 reads CAISKTSVPPDTQYF. The CDR3 bases are TGTGCCATCTCAAAGACTAGCGTTCCCCCAGATACGCAGTATTTT.

This clonotype showed up just a few times. The chain combines TRBV7-3 with TRBJ2-2; D possibly matches TRBD1 or TRBD2 (5 bases each). The CDR3 contains 14 residues. V lost 6 bases, J lost 3 bases, and 11 bases lay in between. Germline lookup yields CDR1 SGHTA and CDR2 FQGTGA. The DNA for the CDR3 is TGTGCCAGCAGTCGGGACGGCGACACCGGGGAGCTGTTTTTT. Amino acids: CASSRDGDTGELFF.

This clonotype turned up a few times. V is TRBV18 and J is TRBJ1-1; the D gene is possibly TRBD1 (5 bases). Between the trimmed V and J ends, which lost 10 bases and 1 base, there was a span of 16 bases. CDR1 is KGHSH, CDR2 LQKENI, per germline. The CDR3 totals 14 residues. The CDR3 sequence is CATFAGRQNTEAFF. The CDR3, as DNA: TGTGCCACCTTTGCAGGGCGACAGAACACTGAAGCTTTCTTT.

This clonotype was observed a handful of times. This sequence joins TRBV20-1 and TRBJ2-2; unclear D gene. The ends were cut back, 6 bases at V and 5 bases at J, with 13 bases in the middle. The CDR3 extends over 13 amino acids. The V gene's germline CDR1 is DFQATT and CDR2 SNEGSKA (reference sequence). CDR3 residues: CSAPDLLTGELFF. In nucleotides, the CDR3 is TGCAGTGCACCCGACCTACTAACCGGGGAGCTGTTTTTT.

The chain is built from TRBV10-1 and TRBJ2-1, with TRBD1 matching over 9 bases. CDR1 is WNHNN, CDR2 SYGVQD, per germline (reference sequence). The V and J ends lost 6 bases and 7 bases, in that order; junction bases with no gene match: 7. The CDR3 covers 14 residues. The CDR3 DNA reads as TGCGCCAGCAGCCAAACAGGGGGCCGTAATGAGCAGTTCTTC. Its translation: CASSQTGGRNEQFF.

The chain couples TRBV18 to TRBJ2-7; D perhaps matches TRBD2 (6 bases). Looked up from germline, CDR1 is KGHSH and CDR2 is LQKENI. The V gene lost 3 bases and the J gene lost 1 base, with 16 bases spanning the gap. The CDR3 length is 16 residues. The CDR3: CASSPTLTGSSYEQYF. CDR3 nucleotides: TGTGCCAGCTCACCTACTCTAACCGGGAGTTCCTACGAGCAGTACTTC.

This clonotype has only a few counts. This sequence joins TRBV10-1 and TRBJ2-1, with D unclear. CDR3 length: 15 amino acids. V was trimmed by 5 bases and J by 2 bases, leaving 13 bases between them. Looked up from germline, CDR1 is WNHNN and CDR2 is SYGVQD (reference sequence). Here the CDR3 DNA reads TGCGCCAGCAGTCCGGGCAGCCCAACCTACAATGAGCAGTTCTTC. Protein product: CASSPGSPTYNEQFF.

This clonotype was counted between two and nine times. This rearrangement joins TRBV5-6 to TRBJ2-1, with TRBD2 identical over 7 bases. The V and J ends lost 4 bases and 4 bases, in that order; junction bases with no gene match: 5. The CDR3 is 14 amino acids. Germline-derived CDR1 and CDR2 are SGHDT and YYEEEE. The CDR3 loop is CASSRSGPYNEQFF. CDR3 bases: TGTGCCAGCAGCCGTAGCGGGCCTTACAATGAGCAGTTCTTC.

This clonotype was detected a few times. The chain links TRBV27 to TRBJ2-7; TRBD1 or TRBD2 may be the D gene (7 bases each). Germline V CDR1 and CDR2: MNHEY, SMNVEV (reference sequence). The CDR3 contains 15 residues. The V gene lost 3 bases and the J gene lost 3 bases, with 15 bases spanning the gap. The CDR3: CASSLRGTEGYEQYF. CDR3 nucleotide sequence: TGTGCCAGCAGTTTGCGGGGGACAGAGGGCTACGAGCAGTACTTC.

The chain combines TRBV6-2 or TRBV6-3 with TRBJ2-3; D call uncertain. Trimming removed 2 bases at V and 5 bases at J, with 8 bases between. The CDR3 is made up of 13 amino acids. The germline CDR1 and CDR2 sequences are MNHEY and SVGEGT. The DNA for the CDR3 is TGTGCCAGCAGTTACACGACCAGAGATACGCAGTATTTT. Residues: CASSYTTRDTQYF.

This clonotype occurred a few times. V is TRBV25-1 and J is TRBJ2-1, with 8 bases identical to TRBD2. The J segment lost 0 bases and the V segment lost 6 bases, leaving 16 bases of the junction unmatched. Germline values: CDR1 MGHDK, CDR2 SYGVNS. The CDR3 extends over 19 amino acids. DNA of the CDR3: TGTGCCAGCAGCCTATCTGCGGGGGGCCCCCTCCCCTCCTACAATGAGCAGTTCTTC. Translating gives CASSLSAGGPLPSYNEQFF.